Listed here are 21 T cell receptor beta chains from one sample, sequenced in a study of T-cell reconstitution after alpha-beta-depleted transplantation in children (dated by TCRdb to about 2016). Library method: PCR. The sequencing machine was an Illumina HiSeq 2500. To normalize quantification of the TCRbeta repertoire, the TCR libraries were built with molecular barcoding that relied on unique molecular identifiers. TCRdb trimmed public reads at Q25 via fastp, called clones via MiXCR and kept in-frame beta chains. Entries are consolidated by CDR3 protein sequence, retaining the most common genes and DNA. This sample holds over 85,000 distinct CDR3 sequences; under 7% were observed only once. Clones ranked in the top ten supply 5.5% to 7% of the sample. The sample's time point label is to be understood as: day 60 (about 2 months) after transplantation. This specimen's treatment or condition label, interpreted: allogeneic hematopoietic cell transplantation with graft depleted of TCRalphabeta T cells and CD19 B cells.

The sample here was PBMCs, mostly from graft donor cells, taken 60 days after TCRalphabeta/CD19-depleted stem cell transplant. The receptor set was obtained from a female patient aged 2-15 years who had a stem cell transplant for Fanconi anemia, so the T cells may come from the graft donor.

This clonotype was picked up many times. This rearrangement joins TRBV12-3 or TRBV12-4 to TRBJ2-1; D call uncertain. Trimming cost V 3 bases and J 8 bases, with 17 bases left between them. The CDR3 covers 15 residues. CDR3 amino acids: CASSLWLGSIDEQFF. The CDR3, as DNA: TGTGCCAGCAGTTTGTGGCTGGGATCGATAGATGAGCAGTTCTTC.

This clonotype was counted a few times. This sequence joins TRBV27 and TRBJ2-7; D is possibly TRBD1 (6 bases). The ends were cut back, 8 bases at V and 3 bases at J, with 14 bases in the middle. Germline values: CDR1 MNHEY, CDR2 SMNVEV (reference sequence). This CDR3 comprises 13 residues. In DNA, the CDR3 is TGTGCCAGCGCCCGACAGGAGATCTACGAGCAGTACTTC. It encodes CASARQEIYEQYF.

This clonotype was seen at least ten times. V and J are TRBV3-1 and TRBJ2-5; TRBD1 matches at 8 bases. V lost 4 bases, J lost 3 bases, and 16 bases stayed unmatched. This CDR3 region has 18 residues. CDR1 is LGHDT, CDR2 YNNKEL, per germline (reference sequence). CDR3 nucleotides: TGTGCCAGCAGCCCTAAGCTTCGGCCAGGGGGCATTAAAGAGACCCAGTACTTC. The encoded protein is CASSPKLRPGGIKETQYF.

This clonotype has at least ten counts. The chain recombines TRBV3-1 with TRBJ2-7; D is perhaps TRBD1 or TRBD2 (6 bases each). The CDR3 sequence is 14 residues long. Germline V CDR1 and CDR2: LGHDT, YNNKEL (reference sequence). Deletions cut 3 bases from V and 6 bases from J, with 15 bases between. The CDR3 is CASSHFAGTREQYF. CDR3 coding DNA: TGTGCCAGCAGCCATTTTGCGGGGACACGCGAGCAGTACTTC.

There are a few counts of this clonotype. The V call is TRBV4-1, the J call TRBJ2-7, with 9 positions matching TRBD1. CDR3 size: 15 residues. CDR1 is MGHRA and CDR2 is YSYEKL in the germline V gene. J gave up 2 bases and V 2 bases, and 4 bases lay outside the gene matches. CDR3 loop: CASSQLGQGPYEQYF. CDR3 coding DNA: TGCGCCAGCAGCCAACTTGGACAGGGGCCCTACGAGCAGTACTTC.

V and J are TRBV7-3 and TRBJ2-3; TRBD2 agrees at 7 bases. Looked up from germline, CDR1 is SGHTA and CDR2 is FQGTGA. The J segment lost 9 bases and the V segment lost 2 bases, leaving 11 bases of the junction unmatched. The CDR3 consists of 15 residues. The CDR3 bases are TGTGCCAGCAGCTTATTTCCTAGCGGAGGGAGAACGCAGTATTTT. Protein product: CASSLFPSGGRTQYF.

This clonotype was recorded at least ten times. This chain links TRBV6-1 with TRBJ2-1, with TRBD1 as a possible D gene (6 bases). Germline CDR1 is MNHNS and CDR2 is SASEGT. V lost 3 bases to trimming and J lost 0 bases, with 24 bases between them. The CDR3 has 20 residues. CDR3 sequence reads: CASSEDPRGSPFSSYNEQFF. CDR3 DNA sequence: TGTGCCAGCAGTGAGGATCCCAGGGGAAGTCCCTTTAGCTCCTACAATGAGCAGTTCTTC.

The chain is built from TRBV12-3 or TRBV12-4 and TRBJ1-1; D ambiguous. V was clipped by 2 bases and J by 11 bases, with 15 bases between them. There are 13 residues in the CDR3. The CDR3 sequence: CASSLTESLNAFF. In nucleotides, the CDR3 is TGTGCCAGCAGTTTAACAGAGAGTCTTAATGCTTTCTTT.

This clonotype was recorded many times. CDR3: CASSSLLYSDGGETQYF. The CDR3 nucleotides are TGTGCCAGCAGTTCACTTCTTTACTCGGATGGGGGAGAGACCCAGTACTTC. The chain has TRBV12-3 or TRBV12-4 and TRBJ2-5; D tentatively reads TRBD1 or TRBD2 (5 bases each). CDR3 length: 17 amino acids. The V and J ends lost 4 bases and 4 bases respectively, with 22 bases between them.

Ten or more counts support this clonotype. The chain combines TRBV3-1 with TRBJ2-7; 8 positions match TRBD1. Germline values: CDR1 LGHDT, CDR2 YNNKEL (reference sequence). The CDR3 runs 14 residues. V was clipped by 2 bases and J by 6 bases; unmatched bases: 6. CDR3 sequence reads: CASSQPGQGSEQYF. As DNA, the CDR3 is TGTGCCAGCAGCCAACCCGGACAGGGTTCCGAGCAGTACTTC.

In its sample, this clonotype was seen many times. This sequence joins TRBV20-1 and TRBJ2-7; 8 bases are shared with TRBD1. This CDR3 has 15 amino acids. Trimming removed 3 bases from V and 7 bases from J; junction bases left unmatched: 14. Germline CDR1 reads DFQATT; CDR2 reads SNEGSKA (reference sequence). This chain's CDR3 is CSASEGTGGLGEQYF. The CDR3 DNA is TGCAGTGCTAGCGAAGGGACAGGTGGTCTAGGTGAGCAGTACTTC.

This clonotype was seen at least ten times. This chain links TRBV15 with TRBJ2-2, with TRBD2 matching 12 bases. Germline V gene sequence: CDR1 LNHNV, CDR2 YYDKDF (reference sequence). The CDR3 covers 17 residues. V shed 1 base and J 7 bases; nucleotides not matched to a gene: 7. CDR3 protein: CATSRGLAGGPDGELFF. The CDR3, as DNA: TGTGCCACCAGCAGAGGGCTAGCGGGAGGGCCTGACGGGGAGCTGTTTTTT.

This chain connects TRBV5-1 to TRBJ2-3; D is ambiguous. Trimming pared 4 bases from V and 0 bases from J, leaving 12 bases between. The CDR3 loop spans 15 amino acids. The germline CDR1 and CDR2 sequences are SGHRS and YFSETQ. The CDR3 sequence is CASSLEGSSTDTQYF. CDR3 nucleotide sequence: TGCGCCAGCAGCCTAGAAGGGTCTAGCACAGATACGCAGTATTTT. Based on the CDR3 plus reference TRBV5-1 and TRBJ2-3, the full variable domain is KAGVTQTPRYLIKTRGQQVTLSCSPISGHRSVSWYQQTPGQGLQFLFEYFSETQRNKGNFPGRFSGRQFSNSRSEMNVSTLELGDSALYLCASSLEGSSTDTQYFGPGTRLTVL.

This clonotype was recorded at least ten times. The chain recombines TRBV20-1 with TRBJ2-7, with 10 bases aligning to TRBD2. This CDR3 region has 15 residues. Germline CDR1 and CDR2: DFQATT and SNEGSKA (reference sequence). Trimming at V came to 6 bases and at J to 3 bases, leaving 11 bases not matched to a gene. The CDR3: CSAALPLAGYYEQYF. The CDR3 DNA sequence: TGCAGTGCAGCACTCCCACTAGCGGGGTACTACGAGCAGTACTTC.

Remarks on this clonotype: A much larger clonotype is one base distant, so this may be a read error. The V gene is TRBV18, the J gene TRBJ1-2, with 7 bases aligning to TRBD1. The CDR3 has 16 amino acids. Germline V CDR1 and CDR2: KGHSH, LQKENI. Trimming took 2 bases from V and 5 from J; bases not matched to a gene: 11. The CDR3 loop reads CASSPGWIGGGYGYTF. CDR3 DNA sequence: TGTGCCAGCTCACCAGGATGGATAGGGGGCGGGTATGGCTACACCTTC.

This clonotype was found many times. The J gene is TRBJ2-2, the V gene TRBV12-3 or TRBV12-4; D might be TRBD2 (7 bases). The V end was cut by 10 bases, the J end by 6 bases, with 21 bases between. This CDR3 is 15 amino acids long. The CDR3 sequence: CAINRGGGGSGELFF. Written as DNA, the CDR3 is TGTGCCATCAACCGAGGGGGGGGTGGTTCCGGGGAGCTGTTTTTT.

This clonotype was found many times. The rearrangement joins TRBV27 to TRBJ2-1, with 7 bases lining up with TRBD1. CDR3 size: 14 residues. Germline-derived CDR1 and CDR2 are MNHEY and SMNVEV (reference sequence). The junction had 3 bases not matched to a gene; V was cut back by 2 bases and J by 5 bases. The CDR3 sequence is CASSLRQGNNEQFF. The CDR3 nucleotides are TGTGCCAGCAGTTTACGACAGGGTAACAATGAGCAGTTCTTC.

There are many counts of this clonotype. This chain joins TRBV5-1 and TRBJ2-3, with D tentatively TRBD2 (6 bases). From germline, CDR1 is SGHRS and CDR2 YFSETQ. The CDR3 runs 16 residues. V was cut by 4 bases and J by 4 bases, with 19 bases left in between. CDR3 protein: CASSAKRASEADTQYF. The CDR3, as DNA: TGCGCCAGCAGCGCAAAGCGGGCTAGCGAGGCAGATACGCAGTATTTT.

This clonotype was detected only a few times. J is TRBJ1-3 and V is TRBV20-1; 7 positions agree with TRBD1. The germline V gene encodes CDR1 DFQATT and CDR2 SNEGSKA (reference sequence). The CDR3 length is 19 residues. CDR3 sequence: CDTEIQSRCGDSSGNTIYF. The CDR3 bases are TGCGATACCGAAATTCAGTCTAGGTGCGGGGACAGCTCTGGAAACACCATATATTTT.

This clonotype was seen many times. CDR3 loop: CASSIPPGGGEIKETQYF. CDR3 nucleotide sequence: TGTGCCAGCAGTATCCCCCCTGGTGGCGGGGAGATAAAAGAGACCCAGTACTTC. The chain links TRBV7-6 to TRBJ2-5; D might be TRBD2 (6 bases). Between the trimmed V and J ends, which lost 6 bases and 3 bases, there was a span of 26 bases. The germline V gene has CDR1 SGHVS and CDR2 FNYEAQ. The CDR3 runs 18 residues.

This clonotype was found many times. The CDR3 DNA follows: TGCAGCGTTGTGGTAGGCTCCTACCCGGGGGATACGCAGTATTTT. Translation: CSVVVGSYPGDTQYF. V is TRBV29-1 and J is TRBJ2-3, with D maybe TRBD2 (5 bases). CDR3 length equals 15 residues. Germline V gene sequence: CDR1 SQVTM, CDR2 ANQGSEA. The ends were cut back, 4 bases at V and 6 bases at J, with 20 bases in the middle.